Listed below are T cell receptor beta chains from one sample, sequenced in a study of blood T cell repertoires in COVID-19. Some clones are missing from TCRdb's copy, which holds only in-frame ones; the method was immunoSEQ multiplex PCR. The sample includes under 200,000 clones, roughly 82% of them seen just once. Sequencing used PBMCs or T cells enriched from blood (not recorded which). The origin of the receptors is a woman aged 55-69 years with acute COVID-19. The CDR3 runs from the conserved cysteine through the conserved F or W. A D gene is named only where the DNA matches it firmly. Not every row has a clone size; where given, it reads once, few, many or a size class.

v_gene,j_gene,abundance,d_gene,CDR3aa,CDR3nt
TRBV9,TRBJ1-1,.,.,CASAEGMNTEAFF,TGTGCCAGCGCGGAGGGGATGAACACTGAAGCTTTCTTT
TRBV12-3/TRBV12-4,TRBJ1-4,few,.,CASSSQGREKLFF,TGTGCCAGCAGTTCACAGGGAAGGGAAAAACTGTTTTTT
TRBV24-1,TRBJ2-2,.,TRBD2,CATSDLGTSGRVGTGELFF,TGTGCCACCAGTGATTTGGGGACTAGCGGGAGAGTCGGCACCGGGGAGCTGTTTTTT
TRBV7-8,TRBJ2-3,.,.,CASSPDTLQYF,TGTGCCAGCAGCCCCGACACACTGCAGTATTTT
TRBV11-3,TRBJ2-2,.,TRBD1,CASSDTGTAAGELFF,TGTGCCAGCAGCGATACCGGGACAGCTGCCGGGGAGCTGTTTTTT
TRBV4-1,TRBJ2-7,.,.,CASSHPPVSYEQYF,TGCGCCAGCAGCCACCCCCCGGTCTCCTACGAGCAGTACTTC
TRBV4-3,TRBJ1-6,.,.,CASSQDLGVNSPLHF,TGCGCCAGCAGCCAAGATCTAGGGGTGAATTCACCCCTCCACTTT
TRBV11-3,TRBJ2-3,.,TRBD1,CASSPGTGEGDTQYF,TGTGCCAGCAGCCCCGGGACAGGGGAAGGAGATACGCAGTATTTT
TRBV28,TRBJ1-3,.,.,CATYSGTIYF,TGTGCCACCTACTCGGGCACCATATATTTT
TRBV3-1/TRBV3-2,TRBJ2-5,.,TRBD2,CASSLRSGGKETQYF,TGTGCCAGCAGCTTAAGATCGGGAGGGAAGGAGACCCAGTACTTC
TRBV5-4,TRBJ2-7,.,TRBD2,CASSLSLAGVGYEQYF,TGTGCCAGCAGCTTGTCCCTAGCGGGAGTAGGATACGAGCAGTACTTC
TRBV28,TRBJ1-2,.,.,CASSLLLGGREGGYTF,TGTGCCAGCAGTTTGTTACTAGGGGGAAGAGAGGGCGGCTACACCTTC
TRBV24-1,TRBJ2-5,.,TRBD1,CATSDFDRARETQYF,TGTGCCACCAGTGATTTTGACAGGGCTAGGGAGACCCAGTACTTC
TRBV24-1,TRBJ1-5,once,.,CATSDTNSNQPQHF,TGTGCCACCTCGGACACAAATAGCAATCAGCCCCAGCATTTT
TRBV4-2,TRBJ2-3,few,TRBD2,CASSQDRVLAGGRNRDTQYF,TGTGCCAGCAGCCAAGATCGGGTACTAGCGGGGGGGCGAAATCGAGATACGCAGTATTTT
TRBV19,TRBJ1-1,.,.,CASSIAGGNTEAFF,TGTGCCAGTAGTATCGCGGGGGGAAACACTGAAGCTTTCTTT
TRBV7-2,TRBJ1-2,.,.,CASSLVAGESYGYTF,TGTGCCAGCAGCTTAGTGGCAGGGGAGAGCTATGGCTACACCTTC
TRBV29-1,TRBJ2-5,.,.,CSVRRTHQETQYF,TGCAGCGTTAGACGGACACATCAAGAGACCCAGTACTTC
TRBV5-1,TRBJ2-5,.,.,CASSLMAKQETQYF,TGCGCCAGCAGCTTGATGGCAAAGCAAGAGACCCAGTACTTC
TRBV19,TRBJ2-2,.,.,CASSIGREWGELFF,TGTGCCAGTAGTATAGGAAGGGAGTGGGGGGAGCTGTTTTTT
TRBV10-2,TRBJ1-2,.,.,CATGTASVGYTF,TGCGCGACAGGAACAGCGAGCGTTGGCTACACCTTC
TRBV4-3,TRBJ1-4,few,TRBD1,CASSQDRLYEKLFF,TGCGCCAGCAGCCAGGACAGGCTTTATGAAAAACTGTTTTTT
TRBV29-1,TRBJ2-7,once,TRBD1,CSVKGQGSHEQYF,TGCAGCGTTAAGGGACAGGGCTCCCACGAGCAGTACTTC
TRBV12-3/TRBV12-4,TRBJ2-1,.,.,CASGWSPYNEQFF,TGTGCCAGCGGTTGGAGCCCTTACAATGAGCAGTTCTTC
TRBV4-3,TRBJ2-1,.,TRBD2,CASSQEASGPYNEQFF,TGCGCCAGCAGCCAAGAGGCTAGCGGGCCCTACAATGAGCAGTTCTTC